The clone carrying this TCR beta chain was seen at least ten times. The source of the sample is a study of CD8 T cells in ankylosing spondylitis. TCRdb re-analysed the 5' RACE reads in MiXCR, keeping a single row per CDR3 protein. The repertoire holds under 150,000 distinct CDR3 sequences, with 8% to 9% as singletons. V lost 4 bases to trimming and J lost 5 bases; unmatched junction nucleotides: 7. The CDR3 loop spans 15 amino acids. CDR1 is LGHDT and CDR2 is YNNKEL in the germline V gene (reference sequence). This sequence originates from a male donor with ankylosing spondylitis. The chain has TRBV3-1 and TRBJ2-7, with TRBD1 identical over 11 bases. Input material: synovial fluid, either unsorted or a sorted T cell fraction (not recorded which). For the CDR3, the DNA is TGTGCCAGCAGCCCCCGGACAGGGGGCTTGGACGAGCAGTACTTC. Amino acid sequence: CASSPRTGGLDEQYF.